This T cell receptor (beta chain) is from a study of shared clonotypes between healthy human individuals. As for the study in general: There were three CD4 naive, three CD4 memory, two CD8 naive and one CD8 memory plates per donor. The study's findings and limits: It was the non-shared clonotypes that had lower generation probabilities than clonotypes shared by all four donors.

Per sorted-subset replicate PCR, input was 150 to 250 ng DNA, representing around 28,000 T cell genomes. Per the original methods: ImmunoSEQ sequences covered only the junction and lacked quality scores; filtering therefore differed. This table comes from immunoSEQ multiplex PCR, and its TCRdb copy is limited to in-frame clones, with some not included. The DNA was the basis for D and trimming; V, J and clone size are from that table. The sample includes over a million clones, about four fifths seen only once; the top ten take 0.55% to 0.7%. Points on this clone: The target antigen is unknown.

Germline V CDR1 and CDR2: ENHRY, SYGVKD. Trimming cost V 10 bases and J 3 bases; bases outside gene matches: 10. CDR3 length: 14 amino acids. The sequenced material came from memory CD4+ T cells from PBMCs. The subset was: CD45RA-negative fraction. The clonotype originates from a man aged 18 to 29 in good health. Some clones in this sample may be carry-over from other donors' samples. The V call is TRBV10-3, the J call TRBJ2-7; 9 bases agree with TRBD2. The CDR3 here is CATRSAREGYEQYF. The CDR3 DNA reads as TGTGCCACACGATCTGCGCGGGAGGGCTACGAGCAGTACTTC.